Listed below are T cell receptor beta chains from one sample, sequenced in a study of Graves' ophthalmopathy and Graves' hyperthyroidism. TCRdb recomputed calls from the multiplex PCR reads with MiXCR, one row per CDR3 protein. Of about 410,000 distinct CDR3 sequences listed, approximately 20% are singletons. Material for sequencing was peripheral blood. The receptor set was obtained from a woman younger than 30 with Graves' ophthalmopathy. Both conserved end residues are part of each CDR3. D genes are given only for firm matches. Expanded clones are given a class, and other clones once, few, many or no size at all.

j_gene: TRBJ1-5; v_gene: TRBV27; abundance: many; d_gene: -; len: 15; CDR3nt: TGTGCCAGCAGCCCCTTTGACAGGTTAAATCAGCCCCAGCATTTT; CDR3aa: CASSPFDRLNQPQHF
j_gene: TRBJ1-1; v_gene: TRBV20-1; abundance: many; d_gene: -; len: 12; CDR3nt: TGCAGTGCTAGGCGGGGAAACACTGAAGCTTTCTTT; CDR3aa: CSARRGNTEAFF
j_gene: TRBJ2-7; v_gene: TRBV12-3/TRBV12-4; abundance: many; d_gene: TRBD1; len: 12; CDR3nt: TGTGCCAGCAGCGAGCAGGGGGACGAGCAGTACTTC; CDR3aa: CASSEQGDEQYF
j_gene: TRBJ1-1; v_gene: TRBV6-5; abundance: many; d_gene: -; len: 14; CDR3nt: TGTGCCAGCAGATGGGGGACCATGAACACTGAAGCTTTCTTT; CDR3aa: CASRWGTMNTEAFF
j_gene: TRBJ2-7; v_gene: TRBV7-9; abundance: many; d_gene: -; len: 13; CDR3nt: TGTGCCAGCAGCTTGGCTAACTCCTACGAGCAGTACTTC; CDR3aa: CASSLANSYEQYF
j_gene: TRBJ1-1; v_gene: TRBV6-5; abundance: many; d_gene: -; len: 16; CDR3nt: TGTGCCAGCAGTTACTCGAGACGGTCCCAGAACACTGAAGCTTTCTTT; CDR3aa: CASSYSRRSQNTEAFF
j_gene: TRBJ2-7; v_gene: TRBV10-3; abundance: many; d_gene: TRBD2; len: 15; CDR3nt: TGTGCCATCAGTGAGCCGGACTCGGGGGGTTACGAGCAGTACTTC; CDR3aa: CAISEPDSGGYEQYF
j_gene: TRBJ2-7; v_gene: TRBV7-2; abundance: many; d_gene: TRBD2; len: 15; CDR3nt: TGTGCCAGCAGCCTAAAGGCTAGCGGGAACTACGAGCAGTACTTC; CDR3aa: CASSLKASGNYEQYF
j_gene: TRBJ2-7; v_gene: TRBV6-1; abundance: many; d_gene: -; len: 13; CDR3nt: TGTGCAACCGTGGATGTGGAGTCCTACGAGCAGTACTTC; CDR3aa: CATVDVESYEQYF
j_gene: TRBJ2-7; v_gene: TRBV30; abundance: many; d_gene: TRBD1; len: 16; CDR3nt: TGTGCCTGGAGTGTACCCCAGGGGGCGAGCTCCTACGAGCAGTACTTC; CDR3aa: CAWSVPQGASSYEQYF
j_gene: TRBJ2-7; v_gene: TRBV10-3; abundance: many; d_gene: TRBD2; len: 21; CDR3nt: TGTGCCATCAGTGACTTACCCCAGCTAGCGGTAAAAAATCTACCCACCTACGAGCAGTACTTC; CDR3aa: CAISDLPQLAVKNLPTYEQYF
j_gene: TRBJ1-2; v_gene: TRBV29-1; abundance: -; d_gene: -; len: 11; CDR3nt: TGCAGCACCAGCCACCGGGGAGGCTACACCTTC; CDR3aa: CSTSHRGGYTF
j_gene: TRBJ2-7; v_gene: TRBV6-2/TRBV6-3; abundance: many; d_gene: -; len: 16; CDR3nt: TGTGCCAGCAGTTACTCGAAGTTCGGAGGGTATGGCGAGCAGTACTTC; CDR3aa: CASSYSKFGGYGEQYF
j_gene: TRBJ1-2; v_gene: TRBV4-1; abundance: many; d_gene: TRBD1; len: 14; CDR3nt: TGCGCCAGCAGCCAAAACCAGGGGGTCTATGGCTACACCTTC; CDR3aa: CASSQNQGVYGYTF
j_gene: TRBJ2-7; v_gene: TRBV28; abundance: -; d_gene: TRBD2; len: 15; CDR3nt: TGTGCCAGCAGTCTGACTAGCGGGAGGGTCTACGAGCAGTACTTC; CDR3aa: CASSLTSGRVYEQYF
j_gene: TRBJ2-7; v_gene: TRBV6-2/TRBV6-3; abundance: many; d_gene: TRBD1; len: 16; CDR3nt: TGTGCCAGCAGCGCGCCGGGACAGGGAAATCCCTACGAGCAGTACTTC; CDR3aa: CASSAPGQGNPYEQYF
j_gene: TRBJ2-5; v_gene: TRBV6-5; abundance: many; d_gene: -; len: 13; CDR3nt: TGTGCCAGCAGTTACGCAGAACAAGAGACCCAGTACTTC; CDR3aa: CASSYAEQETQYF
j_gene: TRBJ1-1; v_gene: TRBV27; abundance: few; d_gene: TRBD1; len: 17; CDR3nt: TGTGCCAGCAGTTTTTCCCGGACAGGCGGTAAGAACACTGAAGCTTTCTTT; CDR3aa: CASSFSRTGGKNTEAFF
j_gene: TRBJ2-7; v_gene: TRBV18; abundance: -; d_gene: -; len: 16; CDR3nt: TGTGCCAGCTCCCGACTCCTGGATCAGGGAACCTACGAGCAGTACTTC; CDR3aa: CASSRLLDQGTYEQYF
j_gene: TRBJ2-7; v_gene: TRBV5-1; abundance: many; d_gene: -; len: 14; CDR3nt: TGCGCCAGCAGACTCAGGGAAAGCCCTTACGAGCAGTACTTC; CDR3aa: CASRLRESPYEQYF
j_gene: TRBJ2-5; v_gene: TRBV28; abundance: many; d_gene: TRBD1; len: 15; CDR3nt: TGTGCCAGCAGTCTCCCCGGACAGGGGGGGGAGACCCAGTACTTC; CDR3aa: CASSLPGQGGETQYF
j_gene: TRBJ1-1; v_gene: TRBV27; abundance: many; d_gene: -; len: 14; CDR3nt: TGTGCCAGCAGTTACACAGGGTGGGGCCCTGAAGCTTTCTTT; CDR3aa: CASSYTGWGPEAFF
j_gene: TRBJ2-5; v_gene: TRBV6-2/TRBV6-3; abundance: -; d_gene: -; len: 14; CDR3nt: TGTGCCAGCAGTTACGTCAACACCAGGGAGACCCAGTACTTC; CDR3aa: CASSYVNTRETQYF
j_gene: TRBJ1-2; v_gene: TRBV28; abundance: many; d_gene: TRBD1; len: 13; CDR3nt: TGTGCCAGCAGTTTAGGACAGGGGGGGGAATGGACCTTC; CDR3aa: CASSLGQGGEWTF
j_gene: TRBJ1-1; v_gene: TRBV28; abundance: many; d_gene: TRBD1; len: 15; CDR3nt: TGTGCCAGCAGCCAAGGGGCACAGGGGTACACTGAAGCTTTCTTT; CDR3aa: CASSQGAQGYTEAFF
j_gene: TRBJ1-1; v_gene: TRBV27; abundance: many; d_gene: -; len: 16; CDR3nt: TGTGCCAGCAGTATAAATCTCCCGGACCGGAACACTGAAGCTTTCTTT; CDR3aa: CASSINLPDRNTEAFF
j_gene: TRBJ2-7; v_gene: TRBV15; abundance: many; d_gene: TRBD1; len: 14; CDR3nt: TGTGCCACCAGCAGACCGGGACAGGACTACGGGCAGTACTTC; CDR3aa: CATSRPGQDYGQYF
j_gene: TRBJ2-7; v_gene: TRBV18; abundance: many; d_gene: -; len: 13; CDR3nt: TGTGCCAGCTCACCAAAGCAGGGTTACGAGCAGTACTTC; CDR3aa: CASSPKQGYEQYF
j_gene: TRBJ1-2; v_gene: TRBV20-1; abundance: many; d_gene: -; len: 13; CDR3nt: TGCAGTGCAACACAGGGCTCTAACTATGGCTACACCTTC; CDR3aa: CSATQGSNYGYTF
j_gene: TRBJ2-5; v_gene: TRBV12-3/TRBV12-4; abundance: -; d_gene: TRBD2; len: 14; CDR3nt: TGTGCCAGCAGTTCAATTAGCGGGAAAGAGACCCAGTACTTC; CDR3aa: CASSSISGKETQYF
j_gene: TRBJ2-5; v_gene: TRBV20-1; abundance: many; d_gene: -; len: 13; CDR3nt: TGCAGTGCTAGAGGTTTGGGGGAAGAGACCCAGTACTTC; CDR3aa: CSARGLGEETQYF
j_gene: TRBJ1-1; v_gene: TRBV11-2; abundance: many; d_gene: -; len: 17; CDR3nt: TGTGCCAGCAGCCCCCGGGGCGGGGTTCCGGATCGGACTGAAGCTTTCTTT; CDR3aa: CASSPRGGVPDRTEAFF
j_gene: TRBJ1-1; v_gene: TRBV28; abundance: many; d_gene: TRBD1; len: 14; CDR3nt: TGTGCCAGCAGCCCCCCGGGACAGGGGTTCCGAGCTTTCTTT; CDR3aa: CASSPPGQGFRAFF
j_gene: TRBJ1-3; v_gene: TRBV12-3/TRBV12-4; abundance: many; d_gene: -; len: 16; CDR3nt: TGTGCCAGCAGCGACCTGAGTGAGGGGGGCGGAAACACCATATATTTT; CDR3aa: CASSDLSEGGGNTIYF
j_gene: TRBJ2-7; v_gene: TRBV11-2; abundance: few; d_gene: -; len: 17; CDR3nt: TGTGCCAGCAGCGATGCAAAACAGGGGGGGGTTCCCTACGAGCAGTACTTC; CDR3aa: CASSDAKQGGVPYEQYF
j_gene: TRBJ1-2; v_gene: TRBV6-1; abundance: many; d_gene: -; len: 12; CDR3nt: TGTGCCAGCAGTGACCAGTTCTATGGCTACACCTTC; CDR3aa: CASSDQFYGYTF
j_gene: TRBJ2-7; v_gene: TRBV20-1; abundance: many; d_gene: TRBD2; len: 13; CDR3nt: TGCAGTGCCATTACTAGCGGGAGCTACGAGCAGTACTTC; CDR3aa: CSAITSGSYEQYF
j_gene: TRBJ2-5; v_gene: TRBV28; abundance: many; d_gene: -; len: 15; CDR3nt: TGTGCCAGCAGTGGAGGAGGGCAGGGGATGGAGACCCAGTACTTC; CDR3aa: CASSGGGQGMETQYF
j_gene: TRBJ1-5; v_gene: TRBV28; abundance: many; d_gene: -; len: 16; CDR3nt: TGTGCCAGCAGTTCCCACGACAGGAGTAGCAATCAGCCCCAGCATTTT; CDR3aa: CASSSHDRSSNQPQHF
j_gene: TRBJ2-7; v_gene: TRBV28; abundance: many; d_gene: -; len: 15; CDR3nt: TGTGCCAGCAGTTTCCCCTTAAGGGGTCCCTACGAGCAGTACTTC; CDR3aa: CASSFPLRGPYEQYF
j_gene: TRBJ2-2; v_gene: TRBV6-2/TRBV6-3; abundance: once; d_gene: -; len: 12; CDR3nt: TGTGCCAGCAGAAGTGTGAGCGGGGAGCTGTTTTTT; CDR3aa: CASRSVSGELFF
j_gene: TRBJ1-5; v_gene: TRBV30; abundance: many; d_gene: -; len: 13; CDR3nt: TGTGCCTGGAGTGCGCAGTTAAATCAGCCCCAGCATTTT; CDR3aa: CAWSAQLNQPQHF
j_gene: TRBJ2-7; v_gene: TRBV7-2; abundance: -; d_gene: -; len: 13; CDR3nt: TGTGCCAGCAGCGCCGGACAGACTAACGAGCAGTACTTC; CDR3aa: CASSAGQTNEQYF
j_gene: TRBJ2-2; v_gene: TRBV6-2/TRBV6-3; abundance: many; d_gene: -; len: 15; CDR3nt: TGTGCCAGCAGCCAACTAGCACAGTTGCCCGGGGAGCTGTTTTTT; CDR3aa: CASSQLAQLPGELFF
j_gene: TRBJ2-4; v_gene: TRBV6-2/TRBV6-3; abundance: -; d_gene: -; len: 20; CDR3nt: TGTGCCAGCAGTCCCCAAAGTCCCGGGACGGGGATCGGAACCAAAAACATTCAGTACTTC; CDR3aa: CASSPQSPGTGIGTKNIQYF